This TCR beta chain was sequenced for a study of T cell repertoires in cytomegalovirus infection. The sample holds a few counts of this clonotype. Its antigen is undetermined. TCRdb called the reads again in MiXCR, with one record for every CDR3 protein. The table lists 900,000 to 950,000 distinct CDR3 sequences, around 30% of them singletons, with more than 12% in the top ten. Per germline, CDR1 LNHDA and CDR2 SQIVND (reference sequence). This CDR3 comprises 12 residues. With 5 bases removed from V and 6 bases from J, the gap between germline ends came to 8 bases. The source material was cultured CD8+ T cells from PBMCs, sampled from culture after CMV antigen stimulation. The rearrangement uses TRBV19 and TRBJ1-5; D gene ambiguous. This TCR derives from a human donor in good health (CMV status not recorded). Some clones in this sample may be carry-over from other donors' samples. The DNA for the CDR3 is TGTGCCAGTAGTCCAGAGGGTCAGCCCCAGCATTTT. As protein: CASSPEGQPQHF. Variable domain in full (rest from reference TRBV19 and TRBJ1-5): DGGITQSPKYLFRKEGQNVTLSCEQNLNHDAMYWYRQDPGQGLRLIYYSQIVNDFQKGDIAEGYSVSREKKESFPLTVTSAQKNPTAFYLCASSPEGQPQHFGDGTRLSIL.